The TCR beta chain under discussion was sequenced for a study of T-cell reconstitution after alpha-beta-depleted transplantation in children. In germline, CDR1 is MNHEY, CDR2 SMNVEV (reference sequence). V lost 6 bases, J lost 3 bases, and 10 bases stayed unmatched. The CDR3 is 16 residues long. This clonotype was detected a few times. Construction of the TCRbeta library involved unique molecular identifiers. TCRdb used MiXCR to reprocess the PCR reads, holding one entry per CDR3 protein. The table has approximately 400,000 distinct CDR3 sequences, about a tenth seen once. V gene TRBV27 combines with J gene TRBJ2-1, with 8 bases fitting TRBD2. Source: PBMCs from the stem cell graft donor, taken from the stem cell graft. The source is a human donor who donated a stem cell graft to a child with acute myeloid leukemia. The CDR3 DNA follows: TGTGCCAGCAGCTCCCTAGCGGGCCACCACTACAATGAGCAGTTCTTC. Residues: CASSSLAGHHYNEQFF.